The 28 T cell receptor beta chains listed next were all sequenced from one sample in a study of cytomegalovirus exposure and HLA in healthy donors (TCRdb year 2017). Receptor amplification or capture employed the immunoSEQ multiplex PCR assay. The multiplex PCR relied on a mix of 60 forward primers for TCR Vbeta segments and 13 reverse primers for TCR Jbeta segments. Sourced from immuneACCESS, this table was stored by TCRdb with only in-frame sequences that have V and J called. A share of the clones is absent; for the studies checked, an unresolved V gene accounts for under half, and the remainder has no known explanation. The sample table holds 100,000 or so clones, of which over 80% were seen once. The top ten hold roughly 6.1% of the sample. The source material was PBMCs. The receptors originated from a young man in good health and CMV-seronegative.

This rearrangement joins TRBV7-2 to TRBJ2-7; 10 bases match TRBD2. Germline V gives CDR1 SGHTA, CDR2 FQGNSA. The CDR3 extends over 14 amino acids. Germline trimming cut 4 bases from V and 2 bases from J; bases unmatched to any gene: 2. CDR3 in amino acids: CASSYSGRTYEQYF. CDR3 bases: TGTGCCAGCAGCTATAGCGGGAGGACCTACGAGCAGTACTTC.

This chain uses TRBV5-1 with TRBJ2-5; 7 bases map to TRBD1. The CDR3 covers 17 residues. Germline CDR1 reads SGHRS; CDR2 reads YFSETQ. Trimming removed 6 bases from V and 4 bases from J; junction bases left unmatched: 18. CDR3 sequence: CASTQGQVPGGGETQYF. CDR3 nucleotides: TGCGCCAGCACCCAGGGGCAGGTACCAGGGGGTGGAGAGACCCAGTACTTC.

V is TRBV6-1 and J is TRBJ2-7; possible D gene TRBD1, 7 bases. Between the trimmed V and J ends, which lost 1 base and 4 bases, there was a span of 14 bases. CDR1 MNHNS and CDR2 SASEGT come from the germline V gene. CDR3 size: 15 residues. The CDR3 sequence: CASSEGGDSGYEQYF. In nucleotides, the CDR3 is TGTGCCAGCAGTGAAGGAGGGGACAGCGGGTACGAGCAGTACTTC.

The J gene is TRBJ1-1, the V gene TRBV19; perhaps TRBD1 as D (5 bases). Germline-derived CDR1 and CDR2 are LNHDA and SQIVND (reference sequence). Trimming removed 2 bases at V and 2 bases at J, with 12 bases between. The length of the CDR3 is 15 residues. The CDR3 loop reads CASSILQGLNTEAFF. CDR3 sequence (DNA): TGTGCCAGTAGTATACTCCAGGGACTAAACACTGAAGCTTTCTTT.

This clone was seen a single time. As DNA, the CDR3 is TGTGCCAGCAGCGCAGGGGGCCTCAATCAGCCCCAGCATTTT. Translating it yields CASSAGGLNQPQHF. The J gene is TRBJ1-5, the V gene TRBV7-2, with 8 positions matching TRBD1. The V gene's germline CDR1 is SGHTA and CDR2 FQGNSA. CDR3 length: 14 residues. The V and J ends lost 5 bases and 3 bases, in that order; junction bases with no gene match: 3.

The CDR3 sequence is CASSSRDRGNYGYTF. CDR3 bases: TGTGCCAGCAGTTCCAGGGACAGGGGAAACTATGGCTACACCTTC. The chain couples TRBV6-6 to TRBJ1-2; 10 bases line up with TRBD1. The CDR3 runs to 15 residues. Per germline, CDR1 MNHNY and CDR2 SVGAGI (reference sequence). V gave up 4 bases and J gave up 2 bases; unmatched junction bases: 4.

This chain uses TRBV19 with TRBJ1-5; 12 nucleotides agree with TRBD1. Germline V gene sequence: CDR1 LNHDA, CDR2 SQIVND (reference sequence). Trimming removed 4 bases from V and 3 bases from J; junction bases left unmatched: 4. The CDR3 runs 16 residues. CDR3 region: CASSTRGQGANQPQHF. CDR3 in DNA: TGTGCCAGTAGTACAAGGGGACAGGGGGCCAATCAGCCCCAGCATTTT.

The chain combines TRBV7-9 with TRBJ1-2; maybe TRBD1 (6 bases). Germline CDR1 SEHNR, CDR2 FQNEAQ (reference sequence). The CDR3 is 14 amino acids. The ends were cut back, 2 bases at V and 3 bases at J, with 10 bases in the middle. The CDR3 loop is CASSLNTGYYGYTF. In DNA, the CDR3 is TGTGCCAGCAGCTTAAACACAGGGTACTATGGCTACACCTTC.

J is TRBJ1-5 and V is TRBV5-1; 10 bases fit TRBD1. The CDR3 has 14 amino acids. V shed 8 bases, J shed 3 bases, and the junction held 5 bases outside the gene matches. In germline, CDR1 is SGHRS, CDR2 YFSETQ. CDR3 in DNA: TGCGCCAGTGACAGGGGGCAGGACAATCAGCCCCAGCATTTT. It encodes CASDRGQDNQPQHF.

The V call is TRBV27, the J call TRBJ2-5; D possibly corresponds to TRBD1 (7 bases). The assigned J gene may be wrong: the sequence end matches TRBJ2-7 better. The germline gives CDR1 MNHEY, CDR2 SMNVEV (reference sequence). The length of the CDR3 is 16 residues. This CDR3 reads CASSFSQGEESYEQYF. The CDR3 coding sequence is TGTGCCAGCAGTTTCTCCCAGGGGGAGGAGTCCTACGAGCAGTACTTC.

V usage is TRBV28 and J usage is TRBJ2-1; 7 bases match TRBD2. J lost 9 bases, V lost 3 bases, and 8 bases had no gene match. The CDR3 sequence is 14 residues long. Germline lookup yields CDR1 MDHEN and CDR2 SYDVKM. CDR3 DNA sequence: TGTGCCAGCAGTTTCGGACTAGAGAAGAGTGAGCAGTTCTTC. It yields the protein CASSFGLEKSEQFF.

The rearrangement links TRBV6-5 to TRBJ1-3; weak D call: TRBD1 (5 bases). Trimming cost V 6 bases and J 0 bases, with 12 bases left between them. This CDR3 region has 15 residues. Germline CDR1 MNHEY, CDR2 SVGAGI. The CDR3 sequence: CASRQRGGSGNTIYF. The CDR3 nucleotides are TGTGCCAGCAGGCAGCGGGGGGGCTCTGGAAACACCATATATTTT.

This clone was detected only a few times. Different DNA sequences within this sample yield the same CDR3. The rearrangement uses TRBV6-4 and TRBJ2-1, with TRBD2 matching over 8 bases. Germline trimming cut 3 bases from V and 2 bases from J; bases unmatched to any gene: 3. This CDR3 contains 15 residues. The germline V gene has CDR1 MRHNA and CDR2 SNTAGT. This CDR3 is CASSEKAGAYNEQFF. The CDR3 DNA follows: TGTGCCAGCAGTGAAAAAGCGGGAGCCTACAATGAGCAGTTCTTC.

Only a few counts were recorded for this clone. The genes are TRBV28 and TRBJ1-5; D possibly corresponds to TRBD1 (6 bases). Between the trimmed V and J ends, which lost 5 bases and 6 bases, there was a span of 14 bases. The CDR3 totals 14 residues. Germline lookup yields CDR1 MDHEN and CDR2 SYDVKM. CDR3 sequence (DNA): TGTGCCAGCAGTGCCCCAGGGGAAGGTCAGCCCCAGCATTTT. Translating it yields CASSAPGEGQPQHF.

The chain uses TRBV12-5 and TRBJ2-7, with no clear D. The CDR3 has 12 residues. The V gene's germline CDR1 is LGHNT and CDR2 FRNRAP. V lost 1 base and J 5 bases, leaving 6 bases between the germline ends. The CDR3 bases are TGTGCTAGTGGTTTGGGACTGAACGAGCAGTACTTC. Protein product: CASGLGLNEQYF.

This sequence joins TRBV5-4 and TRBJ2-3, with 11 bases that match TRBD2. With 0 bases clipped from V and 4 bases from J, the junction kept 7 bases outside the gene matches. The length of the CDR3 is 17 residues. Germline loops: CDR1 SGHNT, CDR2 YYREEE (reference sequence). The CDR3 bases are TGTGCCAGCAGCTTGGGTCTAGCGGGAGGATTGGCAGATACGCAGTATTTT. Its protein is CASSLGLAGGLADTQYF.

The CDR3 DNA reads TGTGCCAGCAGTTACTCTTTCGAACAGAGCTACGAGCAGTACTTC. Translating gives CASSYSFEQSYEQYF. The V gene is TRBV6-5, the J gene TRBJ2-7; D not certain. There are 15 residues in the CDR3. The germline CDR1 and CDR2 sequences are MNHEY and SVGAGI. V lost 0 bases and J 3 bases, leaving 12 bases between the germline ends.

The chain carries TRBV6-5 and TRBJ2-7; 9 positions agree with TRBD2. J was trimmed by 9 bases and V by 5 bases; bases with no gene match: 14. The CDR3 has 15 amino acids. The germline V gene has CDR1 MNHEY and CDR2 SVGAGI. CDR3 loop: CASSPAVSGSDGQYF. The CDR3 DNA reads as TGTGCCAGCAGTCCCGCGGTTAGCGGGAGCGACGGGCAGTACTTC.

The CDR3 nucleotides are TGTGCCAGCAGCGACTCGAACTGGGTAGGGGGGGAGACCGGGGAGCTGTTTTTT. Protein sequence: CASSDSNWVGGETGELFF. The chain carries TRBV7-2 and TRBJ2-2; D is possibly TRBD2 (7 bases). V was pared by 5 bases and J by 5 bases, with 24 bases between. This CDR3 comprises 18 residues. Germline CDR1 is SGHTA and CDR2 is FQGNSA.

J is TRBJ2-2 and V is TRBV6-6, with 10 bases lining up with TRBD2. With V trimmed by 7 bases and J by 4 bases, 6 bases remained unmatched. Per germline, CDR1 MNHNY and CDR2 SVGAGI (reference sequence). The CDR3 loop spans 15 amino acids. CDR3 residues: CASNRSGRGTGELFF. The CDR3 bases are TGTGCCAGCAATAGAAGCGGGAGGGGCACCGGGGAGCTGTTTTTT.

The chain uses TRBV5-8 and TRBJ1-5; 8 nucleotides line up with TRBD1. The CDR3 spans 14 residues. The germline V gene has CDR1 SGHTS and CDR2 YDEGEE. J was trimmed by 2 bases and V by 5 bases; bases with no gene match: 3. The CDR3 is CASSTGQGNQPQHF. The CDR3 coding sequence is TGTGCCAGCAGTACGGGACAGGGCAATCAGCCCCAGCATTTT.

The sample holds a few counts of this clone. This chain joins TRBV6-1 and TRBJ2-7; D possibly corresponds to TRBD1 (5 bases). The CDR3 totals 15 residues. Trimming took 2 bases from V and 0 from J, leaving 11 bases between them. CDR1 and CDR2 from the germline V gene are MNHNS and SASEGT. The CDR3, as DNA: TGTGCCAGCAGTGAAATGGCAGGGCGCTCCTACGAGCAGTACTTC. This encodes CASSEMAGRSYEQYF.

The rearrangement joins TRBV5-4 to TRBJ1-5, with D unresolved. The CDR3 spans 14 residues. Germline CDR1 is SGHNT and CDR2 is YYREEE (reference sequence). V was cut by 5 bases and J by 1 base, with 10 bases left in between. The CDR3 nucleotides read TGTGCCAGCAGTAGAAAGGAGAGCAATCAGCCCCAGCATTTT. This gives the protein CASSRKESNQPQHF.

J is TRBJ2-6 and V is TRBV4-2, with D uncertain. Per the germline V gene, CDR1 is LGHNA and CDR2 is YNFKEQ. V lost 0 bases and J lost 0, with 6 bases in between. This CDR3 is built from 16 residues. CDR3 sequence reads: CASSQDGNSGANVLTF. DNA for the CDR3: TGTGCCAGCAGCCAAGATGGCAACTCTGGGGCCAACGTCCTGACTTTC.

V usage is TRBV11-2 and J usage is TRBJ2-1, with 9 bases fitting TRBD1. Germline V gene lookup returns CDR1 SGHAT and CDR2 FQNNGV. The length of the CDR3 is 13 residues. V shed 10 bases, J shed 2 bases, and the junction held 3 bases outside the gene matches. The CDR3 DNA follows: TGTGCCACGGGACAGGGCACCTACAATGAGCAGTTCTTC. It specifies CATGQGTYNEQFF.

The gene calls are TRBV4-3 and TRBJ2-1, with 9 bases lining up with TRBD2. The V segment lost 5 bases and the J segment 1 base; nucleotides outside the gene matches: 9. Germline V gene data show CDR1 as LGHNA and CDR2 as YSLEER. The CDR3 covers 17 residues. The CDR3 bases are TGCGCCAGCAGCAAAAGCCAGCGGGAGGTGTCCTACAATGAGCAGTTCTTC. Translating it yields CASSKSQREVSYNEQFF.

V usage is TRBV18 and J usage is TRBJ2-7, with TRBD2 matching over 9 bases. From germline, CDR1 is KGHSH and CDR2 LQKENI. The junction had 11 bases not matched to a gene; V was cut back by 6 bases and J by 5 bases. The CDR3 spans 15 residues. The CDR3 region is CASSLETSGSHEQYF. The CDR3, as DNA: TGTGCCAGCTCCCTAGAGACTAGCGGCAGCCACGAGCAGTACTTC. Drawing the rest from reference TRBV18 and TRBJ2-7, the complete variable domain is NAGVMQNPRHLVRRRGQEARLRCSPMKGHSHVYWYRQLPEEGLKFMVYLQKENIIDESGMPKERFSAEFPKEGPSILRIQQVVRGDSAAYFCASSLETSGSHEQYFGPGTRLTVT.

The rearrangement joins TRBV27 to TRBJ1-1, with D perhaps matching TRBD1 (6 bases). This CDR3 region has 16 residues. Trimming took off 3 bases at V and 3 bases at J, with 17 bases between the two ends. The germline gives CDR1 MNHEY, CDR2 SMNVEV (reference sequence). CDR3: CASSFAFRGRDTEAFF. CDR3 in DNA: TGTGCCAGCAGTTTCGCCTTTAGGGGGAGAGACACTGAAGCTTTCTTT.